Listed below are T cell receptor beta chains from one sample, sequenced in a study of blood T cell repertoires in COVID-19. Sequencing used immunoSEQ multiplex PCR; TCRdb keeps in-frame clones, though not all of them. The table lists about 170,000 clones, roughly 93% of them singletons. Sequences were obtained from peripheral blood. The receptors here all came from a man in his late teens or twenties with COVID-19, enrolled during active disease. CDR3s include the opening cysteine and the closing phenylalanine or tryptophan. A D gene is named only where the DNA matches it firmly. The size of a clone is reported for some rows only, either as once, few or many, or as a class for expanded clones.

>TRBD1|TRBJ1-5|TRBV9|once
TGTGCCAGCAGCGTAAGCCCGACAGGGGGTCAGCCCCAGCATTTT
CASSVSPTGGQPQHF
>TRBD2|TRBJ2-1|TRBV27|.
TGTGCCAGCAGTTCCACCGGGACTAGCAGGACCTACAATGAGCAGTTCTTC
CASSSTGTSRTYNEQFF
>.|TRBJ1-5|TRBV19|.
TGTGCCAGTAGTATAGCGGGGGGAACTCAGCCCCAGCATTTT
CASSIAGGTQPQHF
>.|TRBJ1-5|TRBV11-2|.
TGTGCCAGCACCGGGGGTCTGGGACAGCCCCAGCATTTT
CASTGGLGQPQHF
>.|TRBJ1-1|TRBV12-5|.
TGTGCTAGTGGTTTTTCGAGGAACACTGAAGCTTTCTTT
CASGFSRNTEAFF
>TRBD1|TRBJ1-1|TRBV13|.
TGTGCCAGCAGCCCGGGACAGGTTGAAGCTTTCTTT
CASSPGQVEAFF
>.|TRBJ2-1|TRBV19|.
TGTGCCAGTAGTATAGGAGACAATGAGCAGTTCTTC
CASSIGDNEQFF
>TRBD2|TRBJ2-7|TRBV28|.
TGTGCCAGCAGTCTAGCGGGAGCCTACGAGCAGTACTTC
CASSLAGAYEQYF
>.|TRBJ2-7|TRBV12-5|.
TGTGCTAGTGATTTGGGTACACGCGAGCAGTACTTC
CASDLGTREQYF
>.|TRBJ1-4|TRBV6-5|.
TGTGCCAGCAGTTATCAGGCCAGGGGTTCTAATGAAAAACTGCTTTTT
CASSYQARGSNEKLLF
>TRBD1|TRBJ1-3|TRBV9|.
TGTGCCAGCAGCCCCCAGGGACAGGGATCTGGAAACACCATATATTTT
CASSPQGQGSGNTIYF
>.|TRBJ1-4|TRBV3-1/TRBV3-2|.
TGTGCCAGCAGCCAAACCCAGGGGTACGAAAAACTGTTTTTT
CASSQTQGYEKLFF
>.|TRBJ1-5|TRBV12-3/TRBV12-4|.
TGTGCCAGCAGCCTCAGGGGTTATCAGCCCCAGCATTTT
CASSLRGYQPQHF
>TRBD1|TRBJ2-7|TRBV18|.
TGTGCCAGCTCCGTGAGACAGGGGACCTACGAGCAGTACTTC
CASSVRQGTYEQYF
>.|TRBJ1-5|TRBV6-2/TRBV6-3|.
TGTGCCAGCAGTTACGGGGCAGGCTACCAGCATTTT
CASSYGAGYQHF
>.|TRBJ1-2|TRBV29-1|.
TGCAGCGTTGAAGGGCCTGATGGCTACACCTTC
CSVEGPDGYTF
>TRBD1|TRBJ2-7|TRBV10-1|.
TGCGCCAGCAGCATCGGACAGGGCCCCTACGAGCAGTACTTC
CASSIGQGPYEQYF
>TRBD1|TRBJ2-1|TRBV7-2|.
TGTGCCAGCAGCTTAGGGTTTTCGGGACAGGGCACGGTGGATGAGCAGTTCTTC
CASSLGFSGQGTVDEQFF
>.|TRBJ2-1|TRBV7-2|.
TGTGCCAGCAGCCTCGTCGGAGTACCCTACAATGAGCAGTTCTTC
CASSLVGVPYNEQFF
>.|TRBJ2-1|TRBV5-1|.
TGCGCCAGCAGCTGGGGGCCCGAGCAGTTCTTC
CASSWGPEQFF
>TRBD2|TRBJ2-2|TRBV9|.
TGTGCCAGCAGCGTCCCTCGGACTAGCGAGAACACCGGGGAGCTGTTTTTT
CASSVPRTSENTGELFF
>TRBD1|TRBJ1-4|TRBV27|.
TGTGCCAGCAGTCCATGGACAGGGGAGGATGAAAAACTGTTTTTT
CASSPWTGEDEKLFF
>.|TRBJ1-2|TRBV4-1|.
TGCGCCAGCAGCCCTCGACTAGGTAGGGGACGAGACTATGGCTACACCTTC
CASSPRLGRGRDYGYTF
>.|TRBJ1-5|TRBV6-1|.
TGTGCCAGCAGTGATCAGGGGAGCAATCAGCCCCAGCATTTT
CASSDQGSNQPQHF
>.|TRBJ2-2|TRBV19|once
TGTGCCAGGATCCCCGGGACACTCCTCAGCACCGGGGAGCTGTTTTTT
CARIPGTLLSTGELFF
>TRBD2|TRBJ2-7|TRBV5-1|.
TGCGCCAGCAGCGTGACTAGCGGGAACTCCTACGAGCAGTACTTC
CASSVTSGNSYEQYF
>TRBD2|TRBJ2-1|TRBV5-1|.
TGCGCCAGCAGCCTGAGCGGGACCTACAATGAGCAGTTCTTC
CASSLSGTYNEQFF
>TRBD2|TRBJ2-1|TRBV11-2|.
TGTGCCAGCAGCAACCCAGGGACTAGCAAATCTAACTACAATGAGCAGTTCTTC
CASSNPGTSKSNYNEQFF
>.|TRBJ2-7|TRBV20-1|.
TGCAGTGCTAGTGACCGTGAGATCGGTTCGTACGAGCAGTACTTC
CSASDREIGSYEQYF
>TRBD1|TRBJ1-5|TRBV18|few
TGTGCCAGCTCACTGGACAGGGGCGCGGGTTGGCCCCAGCATTTT
CASSLDRGAGWPQHF
>.|TRBJ2-3|TRBV18|.
TGTGCCAGCTCACAGGGACTGCACACAGATACGCAGTATTTT
CASSQGLHTDTQYF
>.|TRBJ1-4|TRBV5-5|.
TGTGCCAGCAGCCTGGTCCCCGGACAGAGTAATGAAAAACTGTTTTTT
CASSLVPGQSNEKLFF
>.|TRBJ2-1|TRBV7-2|.
TGTGCCAGCAGCTTATGGCGGGGGCGGGGATCCTACAATGAGCAGTTCTTC
CASSLWRGRGSYNEQFF
>.|TRBJ1-4|TRBV5-4|.
TGTGCCAGCAGAAGCAGGACTAATGAAAAACTGCTTTTT
CASRSRTNEKLLF
>.|TRBJ1-1|TRBV5-6|.
TGTGCCAGCAGCGCGGGACGGGTGATCACTGAAGCTTTCTTT
CASSAGRVITEAFF
>TRBD2|TRBJ2-3|TRBV11-2|.
TGTGCCAGCAGCTTAGCCCCACGGGGCGGGAGGACAGATACGCAGTATTTT
CASSLAPRGGRTDTQYF
>TRBD1|TRBJ1-2|TRBV28|few
TGTGCCAGCATCATTATCCTAGAGGGGACAGGGAACTATGGCTACACCTTC
CASIIILEGTGNYGYTF
>.|TRBJ2-3|TRBV13|once
TGTGCCAGCAGCTTAGGCGCGGCGGGAAGGGATACGCAGTATTTT
CASSLGAAGRDTQYF
>TRBD1|TRBJ2-5|TRBV16|.
TGTGCCAGCAGCCGGGGACAGGGCGATGTTGAGACCCAGTACTTC
CASSRGQGDVETQYF
>TRBD2|TRBJ2-7|TRBV5-1|.
TGCGCCAGCAGTTTAACTAGCGGGAAAGGGTACGAGCAGTACTTC
CASSLTSGKGYEQYF
>.|TRBJ1-4|TRBV5-4|.
TGTGCCAGCAGCTTGGAGTCAAACCCAGGTGAAAAACTGCTTTTT
CASSLESNPGEKLLF
>.|TRBJ2-7|TRBV5-6|.
TGTGCCAGCGCGGAACTAGGCCTCTCCTACGAGCAGTACTTC
CASAELGLSYEQYF
>.|TRBJ2-1|TRBV9|.
TGTGCCAGCAGCGGATTCAGAGGAAGAAGCGGCCATGAGCAGTTCTTC
CASSGFRGRSGHEQFF
>.|TRBJ1-6|TRBV6-5|.
TGTGCCAGTAAGGGGCCGGGCGGGACACCCCTCCACTTT
CASKGPGGTPLHF
>.|TRBJ1-1|TRBV19|.
TGTGCCAGTAGTATAGCCTCGGGGGGCACTGAAGCTTTCTTT
CASSIASGGTEAFF